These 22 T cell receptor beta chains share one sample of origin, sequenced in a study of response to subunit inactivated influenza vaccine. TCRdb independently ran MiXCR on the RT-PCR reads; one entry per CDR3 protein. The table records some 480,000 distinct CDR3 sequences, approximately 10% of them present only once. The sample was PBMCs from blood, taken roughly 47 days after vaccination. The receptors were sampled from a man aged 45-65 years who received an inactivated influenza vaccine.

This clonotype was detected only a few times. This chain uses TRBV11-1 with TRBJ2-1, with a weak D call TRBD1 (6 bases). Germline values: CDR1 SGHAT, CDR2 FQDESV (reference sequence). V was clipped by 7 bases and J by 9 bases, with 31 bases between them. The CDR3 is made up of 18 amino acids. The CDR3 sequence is CASNYPVGLAGGEGEQFF. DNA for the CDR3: TGTGCCAGCAACTACCCCGTGGGGCTAGCTGGGGGCGAGGGTGAGCAGTTCTTC.

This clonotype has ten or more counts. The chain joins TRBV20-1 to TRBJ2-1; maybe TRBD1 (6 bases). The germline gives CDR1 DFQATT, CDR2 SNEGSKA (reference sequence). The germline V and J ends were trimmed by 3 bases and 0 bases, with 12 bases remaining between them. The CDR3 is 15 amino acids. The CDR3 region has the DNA TGCAGTGCTAGGGAACAGGGAGTCTCCTACAATGAGCAGTTCTTC. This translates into CSAREQGVSYNEQFF.

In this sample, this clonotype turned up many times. As DNA, the CDR3 is TGTGCCAGCAACCGTGGACCTATGGAGACCCAGTACTTC. This translates into CASNRGPMETQYF. The rearrangement joins TRBV7-2 to TRBJ2-5; the D is unclear. V was shortened by 7 bases and J by 5 bases, with 14 bases between the two germline ends. The CDR3 is 13 amino acids. CDR1 is SGHTA, CDR2 FQGNSA, per germline.

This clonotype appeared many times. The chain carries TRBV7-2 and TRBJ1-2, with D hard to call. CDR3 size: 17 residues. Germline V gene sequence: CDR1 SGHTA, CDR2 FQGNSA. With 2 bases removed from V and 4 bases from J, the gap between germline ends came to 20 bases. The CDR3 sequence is CASSLTSRGSTPYGYTF. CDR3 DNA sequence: TGTGCCAGCAGCTTAACCTCTCGTGGGTCCACTCCCTATGGCTACACCTTC.

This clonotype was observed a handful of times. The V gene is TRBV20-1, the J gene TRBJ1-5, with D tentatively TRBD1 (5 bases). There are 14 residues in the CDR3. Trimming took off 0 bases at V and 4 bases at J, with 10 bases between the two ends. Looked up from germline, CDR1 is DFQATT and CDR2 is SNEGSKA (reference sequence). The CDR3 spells CSARDLGLNQPQHF. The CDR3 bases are TGCAGTGCTAGAGATCTGGGGCTAAATCAGCCCCAGCATTTT.

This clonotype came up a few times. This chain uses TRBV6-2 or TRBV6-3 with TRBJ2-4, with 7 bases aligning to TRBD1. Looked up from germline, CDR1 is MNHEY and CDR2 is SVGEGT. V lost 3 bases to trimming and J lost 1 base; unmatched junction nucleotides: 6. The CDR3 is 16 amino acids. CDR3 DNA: TGTGCCAGCAGTTATCAGGGGGAGCTCGCCAAAAACATTCAGTACTTC. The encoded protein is CASSYQGELAKNIQYF.

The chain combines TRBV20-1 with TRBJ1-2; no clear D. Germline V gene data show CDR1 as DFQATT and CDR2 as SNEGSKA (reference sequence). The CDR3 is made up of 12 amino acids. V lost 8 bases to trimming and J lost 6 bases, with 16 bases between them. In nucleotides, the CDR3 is TGCAGTTCACCGCACAGTCAGGATGGCTACACCTTC. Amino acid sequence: CSSPHSQDGYTF.

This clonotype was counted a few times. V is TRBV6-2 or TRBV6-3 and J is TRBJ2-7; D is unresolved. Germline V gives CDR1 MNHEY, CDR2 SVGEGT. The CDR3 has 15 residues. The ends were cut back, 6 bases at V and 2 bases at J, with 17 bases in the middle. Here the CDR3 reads CASSQAIRAPYEQYF. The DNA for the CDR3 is TGTGCCAGCAGCCAGGCGATTCGAGCTCCCTACGAGCAGTACTTC.

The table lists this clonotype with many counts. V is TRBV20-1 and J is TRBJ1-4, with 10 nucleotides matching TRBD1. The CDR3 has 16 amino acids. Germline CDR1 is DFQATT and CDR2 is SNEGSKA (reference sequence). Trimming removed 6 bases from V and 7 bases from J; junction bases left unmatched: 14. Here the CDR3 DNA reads TGCAGTGCACGAGGACAGGGGGGGTTTAGAGGTGAAAAACTGTTTTTT. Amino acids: CSARGQGGFRGEKLFF.

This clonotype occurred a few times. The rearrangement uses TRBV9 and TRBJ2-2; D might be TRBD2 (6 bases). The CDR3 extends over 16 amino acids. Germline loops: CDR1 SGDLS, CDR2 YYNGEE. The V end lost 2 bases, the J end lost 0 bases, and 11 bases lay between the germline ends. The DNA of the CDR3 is TGTGCCAGCAGCGTCACAACGGGAGCGAACACCGGGGAGCTGTTTTTT. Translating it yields CASSVTTGANTGELFF.

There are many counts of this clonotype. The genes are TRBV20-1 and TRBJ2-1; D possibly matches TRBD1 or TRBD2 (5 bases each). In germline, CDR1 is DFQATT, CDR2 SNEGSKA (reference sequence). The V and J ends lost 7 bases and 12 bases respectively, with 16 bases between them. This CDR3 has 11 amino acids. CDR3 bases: TGCAGTGTGTTCCAGTGGGGGACGCAGTTCTTC. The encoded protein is CSVFQWGTQFF.

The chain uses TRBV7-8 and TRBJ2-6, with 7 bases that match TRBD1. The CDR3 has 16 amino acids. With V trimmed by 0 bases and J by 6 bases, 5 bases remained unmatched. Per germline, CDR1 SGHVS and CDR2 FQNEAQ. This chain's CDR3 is CASSLAGGAAANVLTF. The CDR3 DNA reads TGTGCCAGCAGCTTAGCAGGGGGCGCGGCGGCCAACGTCCTGACTTTC. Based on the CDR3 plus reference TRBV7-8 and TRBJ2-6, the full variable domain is GAGVSQSPRYKVAKRGQDVALRCDPISGHVSLFWYQQALGQGPEFLTYFQNEAQLDKSGLPSDRFFAERPEGSVSTLKIQRTQQEDSAVYLCASSLAGGAAANVLTFGAGSRLTVL.

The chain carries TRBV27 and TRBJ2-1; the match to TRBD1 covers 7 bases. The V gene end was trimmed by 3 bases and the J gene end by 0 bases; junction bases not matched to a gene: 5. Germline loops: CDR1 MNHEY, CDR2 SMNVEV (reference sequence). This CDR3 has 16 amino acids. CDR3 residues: CASSFTTGSSYNEQFF. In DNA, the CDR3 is TGTGCCAGCAGTTTTACGACAGGGAGCTCCTACAATGAGCAGTTCTTC.

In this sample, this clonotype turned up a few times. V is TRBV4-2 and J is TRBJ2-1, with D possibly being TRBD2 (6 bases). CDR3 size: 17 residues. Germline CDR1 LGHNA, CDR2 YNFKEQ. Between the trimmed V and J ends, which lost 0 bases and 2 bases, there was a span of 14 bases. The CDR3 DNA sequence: TGTGCCAGCAGCCAAGATAATAGCGGACCCGCCTACAATGAGCAGTTCTTC. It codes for CASSQDNSGPAYNEQFF.

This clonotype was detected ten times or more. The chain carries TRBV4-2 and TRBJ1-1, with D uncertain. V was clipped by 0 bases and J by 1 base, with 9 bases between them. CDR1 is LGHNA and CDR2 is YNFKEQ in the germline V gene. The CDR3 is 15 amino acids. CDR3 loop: CASSQEPKTNTEAFF. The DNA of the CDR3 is TGTGCCAGCAGCCAAGAGCCTAAAACGAACACTGAAGCTTTCTTT.

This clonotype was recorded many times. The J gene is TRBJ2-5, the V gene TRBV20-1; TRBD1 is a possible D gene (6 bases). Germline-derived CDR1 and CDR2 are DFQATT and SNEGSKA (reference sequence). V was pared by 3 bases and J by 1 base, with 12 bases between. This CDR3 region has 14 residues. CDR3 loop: CSASRDNTQETQYF. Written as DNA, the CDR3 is TGCAGTGCTAGCAGGGACAATACCCAAGAGACCCAGTACTTC.

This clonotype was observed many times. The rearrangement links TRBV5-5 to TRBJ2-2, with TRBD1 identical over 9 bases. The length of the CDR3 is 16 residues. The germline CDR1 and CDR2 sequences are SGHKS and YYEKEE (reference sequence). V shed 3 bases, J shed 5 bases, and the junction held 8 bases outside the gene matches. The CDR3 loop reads CASSWRTGAGTGELFF. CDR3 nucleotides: TGTGCCAGCAGCTGGAGGACAGGGGCAGGAACCGGGGAGCTGTTTTTT.

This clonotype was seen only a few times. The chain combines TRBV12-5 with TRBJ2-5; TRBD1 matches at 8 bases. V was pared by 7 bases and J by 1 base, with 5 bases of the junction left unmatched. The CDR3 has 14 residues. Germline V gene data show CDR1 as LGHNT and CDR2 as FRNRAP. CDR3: CASADTGGQETQYF. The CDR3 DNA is TGTGCTAGTGCCGACACAGGGGGCCAAGAGACCCAGTACTTC.

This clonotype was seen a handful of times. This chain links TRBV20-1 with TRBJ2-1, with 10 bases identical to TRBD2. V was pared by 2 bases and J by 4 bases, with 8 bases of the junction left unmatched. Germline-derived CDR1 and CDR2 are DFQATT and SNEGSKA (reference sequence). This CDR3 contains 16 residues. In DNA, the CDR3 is TGCAGTGCTAGACCGACTGGACTAGCGGAATACAATGAGCAGTTCTTC. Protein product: CSARPTGLAEYNEQFF.

CDR3 in DNA: TGTGCCAGCAGCCAGAGGGACAGCCTAGCCTACGAGCAGTACTTC. It translates to CASSQRDSLAYEQYF. The rearrangement links TRBV4-2 to TRBJ2-7; 7 bases fit TRBD1. The germline CDR1 and CDR2 sequences are LGHNA and YNFKEQ. This CDR3 comprises 15 residues. V lost 3 bases to trimming and J lost 2 bases; unmatched junction nucleotides: 7.

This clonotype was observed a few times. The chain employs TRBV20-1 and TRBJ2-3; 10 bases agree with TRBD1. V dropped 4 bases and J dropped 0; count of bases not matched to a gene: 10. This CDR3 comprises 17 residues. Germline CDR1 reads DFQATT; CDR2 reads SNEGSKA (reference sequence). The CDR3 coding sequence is TGCAGTGCTACATTCGACAGGGGGCGCGTTAGCACAGATACGCAGTATTTT. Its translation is CSATFDRGRVSTDTQYF.

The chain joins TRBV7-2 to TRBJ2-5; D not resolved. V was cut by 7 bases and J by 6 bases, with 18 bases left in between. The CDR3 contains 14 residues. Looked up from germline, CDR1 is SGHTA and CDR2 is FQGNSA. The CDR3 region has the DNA TGTGCCAGCACCCCAGCCCAACCCGAGAAGACCCAGTACTTC. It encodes CASTPAQPEKTQYF.